The 8 T cell receptor beta chains below come from one sample, sequenced in a study of CD8 T cells in ankylosing spondylitis. TCRdb fed the 5' RACE reads into MiXCR, producing one record per CDR3 protein. Of 200,000 to 250,000 distinct CDR3 sequences in the sample, 6% to 8% were seen once. Regarding the study as a whole: Made up of eight highly homologous variants, a TCR beta motif appeared characteristic of ankylosing spondylitis blood.

These receptors lack a known antigen. What was sequenced was blood, either unsorted or a sorted T cell fraction (not recorded which). The origin of the receptors is a male donor with ankylosing spondylitis.

This clonotype was recorded many times. The chain has TRBV9 and TRBJ2-7; D assignment may be TRBD1 or TRBD2 (6 bases each). The V gene's germline CDR1 is SGDLS and CDR2 YYNGEE. V was cut by 1 base and J by 7 bases, with 15 bases left in between. The CDR3 covers 14 residues. CDR3 in DNA: TGTGCCAGCAGCGTATCTCTGGGGGCGGGAGAGCAGTACTTC. Amino acids: CASSVSLGAGEQYF. The whole variable domain, filled in from reference TRBV9 and TRBJ2-7, reads DSGVTQTPKHLITATGQRVTLRCSPRSGDLSVYWYQQSLDQGLQFLIQYYNGEERAKGNILERFSAQQFPDLHSELNLSSLELGDSALYFCASSVSLGAGEQYFGPGTRLTVT.

This clonotype was seen at least ten times. This chain joins TRBV10-3 and TRBJ1-5, with 11 bases matching TRBD1. CDR3 length equals 16 residues. V dropped 4 bases and J dropped 1; count of bases not matched to a gene: 3. CDR1 ENHRY and CDR2 SYGVKD come from the germline V gene. For the CDR3, the DNA is TGTGCCATCAGTGTGGGGACAGGGGGAAGCAATCAGCCCCAGCATTTT. Its protein is CAISVGTGGSNQPQHF.

This clonotype was counted at least ten times. V and J are TRBV28 and TRBJ2-7; TRBD1 matches at 7 bases. The CDR3 covers 16 residues. In germline, CDR1 is MDHEN, CDR2 SYDVKM. Germline trimming cut 7 bases from V and 3 bases from J; bases unmatched to any gene: 15. The CDR3 DNA reads TGTGCCAGCACCCCATACAGGGGCCCCTCCATCTACGAGCAGTACTTC. This gives the protein CASTPYRGPSIYEQYF.

This clonotype was counted only a few times. The chain recombines TRBV6-2 or TRBV6-3 with TRBJ1-1; TRBD1 aligns across 7 bases. After removal of 4 bases from V and 0 bases from J, the junction contained 14 bases not matched to a gene. Per the germline V gene, CDR1 is MNHEY and CDR2 is SVGEGT. This CDR3 has 18 residues. CDR3 DNA: TGTGCCAGCAGTTGGGAACCGGGACAGCTTGTTATGAACACTGAAGCTTTCTTT. It codes for CASSWEPGQLVMNTEAFF.

Many counts were recorded for this clonotype. This chain uses TRBV7-9 with TRBJ2-1; no clear D gene. The CDR3 sequence is 11 residues long. Trimming shortened V by 5 bases and J by 10 bases, and 9 bases separated the two germline ends. Germline CDR1 SEHNR, CDR2 FQNEAQ (reference sequence). Written as DNA, the CDR3 is TGTGCCAGCAGCCAGGTGTGGGAGCAGTTCTTC. Its translation: CASSQVWEQFF. The full variable domain, completed using reference TRBV7-9 and TRBJ2-1, is DTGVSQNPRHKITKRGQNVTFRCDPISEHNRLYWYRQTLGQGPEFLTYFQNEAQLEKSRLLSDRFSAERPKGSFSTLEIQRTEQGDSAMYLCASSQVWEQFFGPGTRLTVL.

This clonotype has a handful of counts. The gene calls are TRBV12-2 and TRBJ2-1; the table names TRBD2, a call not compared with the DNA. TRBV12-2 is a pseudogene segment. The CDR3 runs 15 residues. The CDR3: CASRLVAGVRNEQFF. The CDR3 region has the DNA TGTGCAAGTCGCTTAGTGGCGGGAGTACGGAATGAGCAGTTCTTC.

This clonotype showed up many times. The rearrangement links TRBV5-6 to TRBJ2-5, with D possibly matching TRBD1 (6 bases). The germline gives CDR1 SGHDT, CDR2 YYEEEE. V lost 0 bases to trimming and J lost 5 bases, with 11 bases between them. The CDR3 is 14 amino acids. DNA for the CDR3: TGTGCCAGCAGCTTGGTGGACAGTACGGAGACCCAGTACTTC. Translating it yields CASSLVDSTETQYF.

This clonotype has at least ten counts. This chain connects TRBV7-2 to TRBJ2-5; TRBD1 matches at 7 bases. The V gene's germline CDR1 is SGHTA and CDR2 FQGNSA. Unmatched junction bases numbered 8, after V lost 5 bases and J lost 5 bases. The length of the CDR3 is 14 residues. CDR3 DNA: TGTGCCAGCAGCCTGGACAGGCTGGAGGAGACCCAGTACTTC. Protein product: CASSLDRLEETQYF.